The clone carrying this T cell receptor (beta chain) was seen just once. The sample is drawn from a study of T cell clones after liver transplantation. The wider study: In this trial, immunosuppression withdrawal was attempted within 2 years of liver transplant. TCRbeta sequencing after a pre-transplant mixed lymphocyte reaction identified graft-donor-reactive clones, later tracked in post-transplant blood.

TCRdb keeps only in-frame clones here, not all; method: immunoSEQ multiplex PCR. The sample records 75,000 to 95,000 clones, roughly 80% being singletons. J gave up 8 bases and V 4 bases, and 11 bases lay outside the gene matches. From germline, CDR1 is SGHDT and CDR2 YYEEEE. The CDR3 totals 16 residues. The chain carries TRBV5-6 and TRBJ1-4, with TRBD1 matching 10 bases. This TCR was recovered from a human patient who received a liver transplant. Some T cells may arise from the graft donor. Sequenced material: CD4+ T cells from blood, taken at the 22-month timepoint. The CDR3, as DNA: TGTGCCAGCAGCCCACAGCGGACAGGGGGATGGGAAAAACTGTTTTTT. Translation gives CASSPQRTGGWEKLFF.